This TCR beta chain is drawn from a study of blood T cell repertoires in COVID-19. The wider study: The United States, Italy and Spain provided the acute and convalescent COVID-19 samples. In each case, the material was cDNA or gDNA derived from T cells, B-cell-depleted T cells, or PBMCs.

The trim removed 3 bases at V and 1 base at J, leaving 6 bases unmatched. Germline V gene data show CDR1 as KGHDR and CDR2 as SFDVKD. The CDR3 has 17 amino acids. As processed by the authors: Reference gene primers were amplified, and this amplification served to estimate nucleated cell counts. Using immunoSEQ multiplex PCR, the repertoire was profiled, and TCRdb retains in-frame clones only, with some absent. Clone size and V and J calls were adopted from that table, with D and trimming inferred from the DNA. The table shows some 520,000 clones, with roughly nine tenths occurring only once. Seattle patient enrollment occurred during active infection, with longitudinal follow-up thereafter.

The sample comprised peripheral blood. This clonotype was sampled from a man younger than 35 with COVID-19, enrolled during active disease. The chain combines TRBV24-1 with TRBJ2-3, with TRBD1 identical over 10 bases. DNA of the CDR3: TGTGCCACCAGTGATCCCTCCGGGACAGGGGGCACAGATACGCAGTATTTT. Protein sequence: CATSDPSGTGGTDTQYF.